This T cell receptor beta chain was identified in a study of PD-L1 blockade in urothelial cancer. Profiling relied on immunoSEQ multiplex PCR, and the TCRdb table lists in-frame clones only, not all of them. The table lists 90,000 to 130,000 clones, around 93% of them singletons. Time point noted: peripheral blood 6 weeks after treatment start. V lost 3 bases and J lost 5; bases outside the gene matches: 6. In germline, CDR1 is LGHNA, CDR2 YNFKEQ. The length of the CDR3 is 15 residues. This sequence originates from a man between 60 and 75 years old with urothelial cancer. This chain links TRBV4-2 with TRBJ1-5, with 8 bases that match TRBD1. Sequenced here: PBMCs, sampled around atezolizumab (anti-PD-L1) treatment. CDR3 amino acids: CASSHRGQDDQPQHF. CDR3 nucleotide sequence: TGTGCCAGCAGCCACCGGGGACAGGATGATCAGCCCCAGCATTTT.